The 25 T cell receptor beta chains reported below all come from one sample, sequenced in a study of PD-L1 blockade in urothelial cancer. TCRdb's copy holds only in-frame clones and misses some; the assay was immunoSEQ multiplex PCR. The sample gives about 51,000 clones, approximately 86% of which show up once; approximately 16% is in the top ten. The specimen comprised PBMCs, sampled around atezolizumab (anti-PD-L1) treatment. Receptors were obtained from a man aged 55 to 70 with urothelial cancer.

V and J are TRBV30 and TRBJ2-7; 9 bases align to TRBD1. V gave up 2 bases and J gave up 4 bases; unmatched junction bases: 6. The germline V gene has CDR1 GTSNPN and CDR2 SVGIG (reference sequence). There are 14 residues in the CDR3. The DNA of the CDR3 is TGTGCCTGGAGTCTAGGGACAGGGAGGTACGAGCAGTACTTC. This encodes CAWSLGTGRYEQYF.

This chain links TRBV5-1 with TRBJ2-7; TRBD2 matches 8 bases. This CDR3 comprises 14 residues. CDR1 and CDR2 (germline): SGHRS, YFSETQ. With V trimmed by 1 base and J by 5 bases, 5 bases remained unmatched. The CDR3, as DNA: TGCGCCAGCAGCTTGAGCGGGGGCAGGAACGAGCAGTACTTC. Translation gives CASSLSGGRNEQYF. Combining the CDR3 with reference TRBV5-1 and TRBJ2-7 gives the whole variable domain KAGVTQTPRYLIKTRGQQVTLSCSPISGHRSVSWYQQTPGQGLQFLFEYFSETQRNKGNFPGRFSGRQFSNSRSEMNVSTLELGDSALYLCASSLSGGRNEQYFGPGTRLTVT.

This clone came up once. The conserved closing phenylalanine or tryptophan is absent in this CDR3, likely reflecting a read error. Because the CDR3's place on the DNA is in doubt, the DNA is left out and the CDR3 is given as listed by TCRdb. This sequence joins TRBV28 and TRBJ1-1; the table gives TRBD1 as D, unverified against the DNA. Per the germline V gene, CDR1 is MDHEN and CDR2 is SYDVKM. Termini included, the CDR3 measures 13 amino acids. This CDR3 is CASSLDRGRVGLT.

The chain uses TRBV11-2 and TRBJ2-7; D ambiguous. The CDR3 sequence is 13 residues long. Germline V gene lookup returns CDR1 SGHAT and CDR2 FQNNGV. V was cut by 9 bases and J by 2 bases, with 14 bases left in between. CDR3 amino acids: CASALSVPYEQYF. CDR3 coding DNA: TGTGCCAGTGCCTTGAGTGTCCCCTACGAGCAGTACTTC. The entire variable domain, with the rest obtained from reference TRBV11-2 and TRBJ2-7, is as follows: EAGVAQSPRYKIIEKRQSVAFWCNPISGHATLYWYQQILGQGPKLLIQFQNNGVVDDSQLPKDRFSAERLKGVDSTLKIQPAKLEDSAVYLCASALSVPYEQYFGPGTRLTVT.

Comment on this clone: At one end, the junction sequence differs from germline, possibly due to a read error. The chain joins TRBV7-2 to TRBJ1-3; D is undetermined. Germline lookup yields CDR1 SGHTA and CDR2 FQGNSA. The length of the CDR3 is 15 residues. The CDR3 DNA reads TGTGCCAGCAGTTTAGCACCGGTGGTCGGAAACACCATATATTTT. This gives the protein CASSLAPVVGNTIYF. Complete variable domain (other parts from reference TRBV7-2 and TRBJ1-3): GAGVSQSPSNKVTEKGKDVELRCDPISGHTALYWYRQSLGQGLEFLIYFQGNSAPDKSGLPSDRFSAERTGGSVSTLTIQRTQQEDSAVYLCASSLAPVVGNTIYFGEGSWLTVV.

This clone was seen just once. The V call is TRBV19, the J call TRBJ1-2, with no clear D. The germline V gene encodes CDR1 LNHDA and CDR2 SQIVND (reference sequence). The CDR3 runs 14 residues. V was pared by 6 bases and J by 3 bases, with 14 bases between. CDR3 loop: CASRDPGPYYGYTF. The CDR3 DNA is TGTGCCAGTAGGGATCCTGGGCCCTACTATGGCTACACCTTC.

The rearrangement joins TRBV2 to TRBJ2-2; 7 positions agree with TRBD1. After removal of 8 bases from V and 0 bases from J, the junction contained 6 bases not matched to a gene. Germline lookup yields CDR1 SNHLY and CDR2 FYNNEI. The CDR3 is 15 residues long. CDR3 nucleotide sequence: TGTGCCAGCTCTCTGACAGGGACGAACACCGGGGAGCTGTTTTTT. Translation gives CASSLTGTNTGELFF.

The chain combines TRBV7-8 with TRBJ2-3; a weak D match, TRBD2 (6 bases). Between the trimmed V and J ends, which lost 5 bases and 3 bases, there was a span of 12 bases. The CDR3 covers 14 residues. Germline V CDR1 and CDR2: SGHVS, FQNEAQ. The CDR3 nucleotides are TGTGCCAGCAGCCGTACCGGGACTACAGATACGCAGTATTTT. Protein product: CASSRTGTTDTQYF.

The chain combines TRBV29-1 with TRBJ1-3, with D unclear. The CDR3 is 12 amino acids. The germline V gene has CDR1 SQVTM and CDR2 ANQGSEA. V was cut by 4 bases and J by 1 base, with 5 bases left in between. CDR3: CSVVTSGNTIYF. The CDR3 region has the DNA TGCAGCGTTGTGACATCTGGAAACACCATATATTTT. The full variable domain, with the rest looked up from reference TRBV29-1 and TRBJ1-3, is SAVISQKPSRDICQRGTSLTIQCQVDSQVTMMFWYRQQPGQSLTLIATANQGSEATYESGFVIDKFPISRPNLTFSTLTVSNMSPEDSSIYLCSVVTSGNTIYFGEGSWLTVV.

V usage is TRBV29-1 and J usage is TRBJ2-3, with D possibly matching TRBD2 (7 bases). Germline V gene sequence: CDR1 SQVTM, CDR2 ANQGSEA. There are 17 residues in the CDR3. V shed 3 bases and J shed 6 bases, with 25 bases lying between them. The CDR3 DNA reads TGCAGCGTTGAGGGAGGGGGACACTCCCTTAGATTGGATACGCAGTATTTT. This sequence encodes CSVEGGGHSLRLDTQYF.

The rearrangement joins TRBV7-2 to TRBJ1-2; 7 bases fit TRBD1. J lost 4 bases, V lost 4 bases, and 15 bases had no gene match. CDR1 and CDR2 from the germline V gene are SGHTA and FQGNSA. CDR3 length: 17 amino acids. The CDR3 DNA sequence: TGTGCCAGCAGCTCCGCAGACAGGGCGTATAACCTCTATGGCTACACCTTC. This sequence encodes CASSSADRAYNLYGYTF.

The chain links TRBV7-9 to TRBJ2-7, with 10 bases fitting TRBD1. V gave up 2 bases and J gave up 4 bases; unmatched junction bases: 5. Germline assignment: CDR1 SEHNR and CDR2 FQNEAQ (reference sequence). The CDR3 is 15 residues long. Written as DNA, the CDR3 is TGTGCCAGCAGCTTATCCGGGACAGGGGTGTACGAGCAGTACTTC. Its translation: CASSLSGTGVYEQYF. The full variable domain, with the rest looked up from reference TRBV7-9 and TRBJ2-7, is DTGVSQNPRHKITKRGQNVTFRCDPISEHNRLYWYRQTLGQGPEFLTYFQNEAQLEKSRLLSDRFSAERPKGSFSTLEIQRTEQGDSAMYLCASSLSGTGVYEQYFGPGTRLTVT.

The genes are TRBV9 and TRBJ1-5, with D tentatively TRBD1 (6 bases). This CDR3 has 14 amino acids. Trimming cost V 0 bases and J 4 bases, with 8 bases left between them. In germline, CDR1 is SGDLS, CDR2 YYNGEE. The CDR3 loop reads CASSVGTDNQPQHF. The DNA for the CDR3 is TGTGCCAGCAGCGTAGGGACAGATAATCAGCCCCAGCATTTT. Full variable domain (outside the CDR3, taken from reference TRBV9 and TRBJ1-5): DSGVTQTPKHLITATGQRVTLRCSPRSGDLSVYWYQQSLDQGLQFLIQYYNGEERAKGNILERFSAQQFPDLHSELNLSSLELGDSALYFCASSVGTDNQPQHFGDGTRLSIL.

Here the CDR3 DNA reads TGTGCCAGCTCACCAGTGTCGGGGTCCGGGGAGCTGTTTTTT. Amino acids: CASSPVSGSGELFF. This chain links TRBV18 with TRBJ2-2; D might be TRBD2 (5 bases). CDR3 length: 14 amino acids. V was clipped by 2 bases and J by 6 bases, with 10 bases between them. Germline V gene data show CDR1 as KGHSH and CDR2 as LQKENI.

The genes are TRBV28 and TRBJ2-2, with no clear D. Germline V lookup: CDR1 MDHEN, CDR2 SYDVKM. Trimming shortened V by 2 bases and J by 0 bases, and 7 bases separated the two germline ends. This CDR3 comprises 15 residues. This chain's CDR3 is CASSLNLANTGELFF. As DNA, the CDR3 is TGTGCCAGCAGTTTAAACCTAGCGAACACCGGGGAGCTGTTTTTT. The entire variable domain, with the rest obtained from reference TRBV28 and TRBJ2-2, is as follows: DVKVTQSSRYLVKRTGEKVFLECVQDMDHENMFWYRQDPGLGLRLIYFSYDVKMKEKGDIPEGYSVSREKKERFSLILESASTNQTSMYLCASSLNLANTGELFFGEGSRLTVL.

The J gene is TRBJ1-4, the V gene TRBV19, with D maybe TRBD1 (5 bases). The CDR3 has 16 amino acids. V dropped 7 bases and J dropped 5 bases, with 20 bases sitting between them. Germline loops: CDR1 LNHDA, CDR2 SQIVND (reference sequence). The CDR3 DNA follows: TGTGCCAGTACCCCTTCAGTTAGGGGAGGAAATGAAAAACTGTTTTTT. The encoded protein is CASTPSVRGGNEKLFF.

The chain combines TRBV6-5 with TRBJ1-6; possible D gene TRBD1, 5 bases. The germline V and J ends were trimmed by 6 bases and 7 bases, with 16 bases remaining between them. Germline V gene sequence: CDR1 MNHEY, CDR2 SVGAGI. The CDR3 contains 15 residues. CDR3 amino acids: CASRPSGIGNSPLHF. CDR3 bases: TGTGCCAGCAGGCCTTCAGGGATTGGAAATTCACCCCTCCACTTT.

CDR3 nucleotides: TGTGCCTGGAGTGCGTACACCCTTCTGACAGGGGGCCATGAAAAACTGTTTTTT. Translation gives CAWSAYTLLTGGHEKLFF. J is TRBJ1-4 and V is TRBV30, with 10 bases identical to TRBD1. From germline, CDR1 is GTSNPN and CDR2 SVGIG (reference sequence). The length of the CDR3 is 18 residues. V trimming: 1 base; J trimming: 6 bases; junction bases outside the gene matches: 14.

The CDR3, as DNA: TGTGCCAGCAGTTACGGTATAGGGGGCGGATCGGAGACCCAGTACTTC. Protein: CASSYGIGGGSETQYF. The chain has TRBV6-6 and TRBJ2-5; 7 bases are shared with TRBD1. Trimming took 2 bases from V and 5 from J; bases not matched to a gene: 11. The CDR3 runs to 16 residues. Germline V gives CDR1 MNHNY, CDR2 SVGAGI (reference sequence).

The CDR3 DNA sequence: TGCAGCTCTGCCATAGAACAGCAGTTCTTC. The encoded protein is CSSAIEQQFF. The rearrangement uses TRBV29-1 and TRBJ2-1; D call uncertain. Trimming removed 8 bases at V and 11 bases at J, with 13 bases between. CDR3 length: 10 amino acids. CDR1 is SQVTM, CDR2 ANQGSEA, per germline.

The chain combines TRBV7-9 with TRBJ1-3; D is possibly TRBD1 (6 bases). Germline CDR1 and CDR2: SEHNR and FQNEAQ (reference sequence). V was trimmed by 4 bases and J by 2 bases, leaving 9 bases between them. The CDR3 covers 14 residues. CDR3 sequence (DNA): TGTGCCAGCAGCTCCACAGGGACTGGAAACACCATATATTTT. Translated, it gives CASSSTGTGNTIYF.

This chain joins TRBV7-9 and TRBJ2-7; D unresolved. V was trimmed by 3 bases and J by 4 bases, leaving 7 bases between them. Germline V lookup: CDR1 SEHNR, CDR2 FQNEAQ (reference sequence). The CDR3 contains 12 residues. CDR3 nucleotide sequence: TGTGCCAGCAGCTTCCCCGGGTACGAGCAGTACTTC. Translated: CASSFPGYEQYF.

CDR3 protein: CASSQSGREEGEQFF. The CDR3 region has the DNA TGCGCCAGCAGTCAATCGGGAAGGGAGGAGGGTGAGCAGTTCTTC. The chain combines TRBV23-1 with TRBJ2-1; D is possibly TRBD2 (6 bases). TRBV23-1 carries the ORF label, with uncertain function. Deletions cut 0 bases from V and 9 bases from J, with 15 bases between. CDR3 size: 15 residues.

This clone appeared a single time. V and J are TRBV6-6 and TRBJ2-7, with D maybe TRBD1 (5 bases). This CDR3 is 12 amino acids long. Germline CDR1 MNHNY, CDR2 SVGAGI (reference sequence). With 4 bases removed from V and 10 bases from J, the gap between germline ends came to 14 bases. The CDR3 bases are TGTGCCAGCAGTTTCGACCAGGGTTTTCAGTACTTC. Amino acid sequence: CASSFDQGFQYF.

This chain joins TRBV9 and TRBJ1-3, with D possibly matching TRBD1 (6 bases). The CDR3 runs 16 residues. Per the germline V gene, CDR1 is SGDLS and CDR2 is YYNGEE. Trimming took off 3 bases at V and 0 bases at J, with 13 bases between the two ends. The CDR3 bases are TGTGCCAGCAGCGCGGACAGCTATAGCTCTGGAAACACCATATATTTT. Residues: CASSADSYSSGNTIYF.